This passage covers 20 T cell receptor beta chains from one sample sequenced in a study of blood T cell repertoires in COVID-19. TCRdb's copy holds only in-frame clones and misses some; the assay was immunoSEQ multiplex PCR. The table lists about 200,000 clones, about 90% of them singletons. Input material: peripheral blood. The receptors were gathered from a man aged 55-75 years with COVID-19, enrolled during active disease.

A word on this clone: This sample includes further DNA sequences coding for the same CDR3. The rearrangement joins TRBV18 to TRBJ1-3; 9 bases map to TRBD1. The length of the CDR3 is 17 residues. Per germline, CDR1 KGHSH and CDR2 LQKENI. The junction had 7 bases not matched to a gene; V was cut back by 2 bases and J by 2 bases. The CDR3, as DNA: TGTGCCAGCTCACCATCCCGGGACAGGGTTACTGGAAACACCATATATTTT. Translating it yields CASSPSRDRVTGNTIYF.

The chain employs TRBV6-5 and TRBJ2-5, with TRBD2 identical over 12 bases. Germline lookup yields CDR1 MNHEY and CDR2 SVGAGI. This CDR3 region has 15 residues. V shed 6 bases and J 5 bases; nucleotides not matched to a gene: 7. CDR3 loop: CASRLAGGQRETQYF. The CDR3 coding sequence is TGTGCCAGCAGGCTAGCGGGAGGGCAACGGGAGACCCAGTACTTC.

V gene TRBV5-6 combines with J gene TRBJ1-6, with D perhaps matching TRBD1 (5 bases). Germline loops: CDR1 SGHDT, CDR2 YYEEEE. CDR3 length equals 15 residues. V was trimmed by 2 bases and J by 7 bases, leaving 13 bases between them. The CDR3 sequence: CASSFRGAGNSPLHF. In nucleotides, the CDR3 is TGTGCCAGCAGCTTTCGCGGGGCCGGGAATTCACCCCTCCACTTT. Full variable domain (outside the CDR3, taken from reference TRBV5-6 and TRBJ1-6): DAGVTQSPTHLIKTRGQQVTLRCSPKSGHDTVSWYQQALGQGPQFIFQYYEEEERQRGNFPDRFSGHQFPNYSSELNVNALLLGDSALYLCASSFRGAGNSPLHFGNGTRLTVT.

This CDR3 is CASSRQGATYEQYF. As DNA, the CDR3 is TGTGCCAGCAGTCGACAGGGGGCGACGTACGAGCAGTACTTC. V is TRBV6-5 and J is TRBJ2-7; 10 nucleotides match TRBD1. CDR1 is MNHEY and CDR2 is SVGAGI in the germline V gene. V lost 5 bases to trimming and J lost 4 bases; unmatched junction nucleotides: 5. The CDR3 is made up of 14 amino acids.

J is TRBJ1-1 and V is TRBV27, with D tentatively TRBD1 (5 bases). The CDR3 length is 11 residues. CDR1 and CDR2 from the germline V gene are MNHEY and SMNVEV (reference sequence). V gave up 5 bases and J gave up 8 bases, with 9 bases separating them. The CDR3 DNA follows: TGTGCCAGCAGTCCAACAGGCGAAGCTTTCTTT. Its protein is CASSPTGEAFF.

This clone was counted only a few times. In nucleotides, the CDR3 is TGTGCCAGCAGCTTCCTAGGACAGGGCTCCTACGAGCAGTACTTC. This codes for CASSFLGQGSYEQYF. This sequence joins TRBV27 and TRBJ2-7, with TRBD1 identical over 8 bases. With V trimmed by 6 bases and J by 0 bases, 7 bases remained unmatched. Germline V gene data show CDR1 as MNHEY and CDR2 as SMNVEV (reference sequence). CDR3 length: 15 residues.

V is TRBV6-2 or TRBV6-3 and J is TRBJ1-2; the D gene is possibly TRBD1 (5 bases). V shed 2 bases and J shed 0 bases, with 10 bases lying between them. The CDR3 totals 15 residues. Germline CDR1 and CDR2: MNHEY and SVGEGT. In DNA, the CDR3 is TGTGCCAGCAGTTACCGGCAGGGCCCTAACTATGGCTACACCTTC. The encoded protein is CASSYRQGPNYGYTF.

The DNA for the CDR3 is TGCGCCAGCAGCCAAGGCCAGGACAGGTTTTACGAGCAGTACTTC. It is translated as CASSQGQDRFYEQYF. The V gene is TRBV4-1, the J gene TRBJ2-7, with 7 bases identical to TRBD1. Germline V lookup: CDR1 MGHRA, CDR2 YSYEKL. The V and J ends lost 1 base and 4 bases, in that order; junction bases with no gene match: 7. The CDR3 is 15 amino acids.

The V and J genes are TRBV7-6 and TRBJ2-7, with 8 bases matching TRBD1. The length of the CDR3 is 15 residues. V dropped 5 bases and J dropped 3; count of bases not matched to a gene: 9. The germline V gene encodes CDR1 SGHVS and CDR2 FNYEAQ. The CDR3 DNA reads TGTGCCAGCAGCCCCGGACAGGGCCCGGTCTACGAGCAGTACTTC. Its translation is CASSPGQGPVYEQYF.

V and J are TRBV7-3 and TRBJ2-7; 7 bases map to TRBD2. In germline, CDR1 is SGHTA, CDR2 FQGTGA. With V trimmed by 5 bases and J by 3 bases, 10 bases remained unmatched. This CDR3 spans 15 amino acids. The CDR3 DNA reads TGTGCCAGCAGCCTAAACCGACTAGCCCACTACGAGCAGTACTTC. Its protein is CASSLNRLAHYEQYF.

V is TRBV3-1 (or the pseudogene TRBV3-2) and J is TRBJ1-4; TRBD1 is a possible D gene (6 bases). CDR1 is LGHDT and CDR2 is YNNKEL in the germline V gene (reference sequence). This CDR3 contains 16 residues. V was pared by 3 bases and J by 3 bases, with 14 bases between. This CDR3 is CASSQADRRSNEKLFF. The CDR3 region has the DNA TGTGCCAGCAGCCAGGCAGACAGGCGGTCTAATGAAAAACTGTTTTTT.

In its sample, this clone was seen a few times. This chain links TRBV19 with TRBJ1-2, with TRBD1 matching over 9 bases. This CDR3 has 13 amino acids. V was pared by 6 bases and J by 6 bases, with 5 bases of the junction left unmatched. Germline values: CDR1 LNHDA, CDR2 SQIVND (reference sequence). For the CDR3, the DNA is TGTGCCAGTAGGGGACAGGGCGAGCATGGCTACACCTTC. Translating gives CASRGQGEHGYTF. The whole variable domain, filled in from reference TRBV19 and TRBJ1-2, reads DGGITQSPKYLFRKEGQNVTLSCEQNLNHDAMYWYRQDPGQGLRLIYYSQIVNDFQKGDIAEGYSVSREKKESFPLTVTSAQKNPTAFYLCASRGQGEHGYTFGSGTRLTVV.

V and J are TRBV19 and TRBJ1-4, with a weak D call TRBD1 (6 bases). Germline CDR1 and CDR2: LNHDA and SQIVND (reference sequence). Between the trimmed V and J ends, which lost 5 bases and 5 bases, there was a span of 12 bases. The CDR3 contains 14 residues. CDR3: CASSSWQGNEKLFF. The CDR3, as DNA: TGTGCCAGTAGTTCCTGGCAGGGGAATGAAAAACTGTTTTTT.

This chain links TRBV5-1 with TRBJ1-2; unclear D gene. Germline V gene lookup returns CDR1 SGHRS and CDR2 YFSETQ. The V gene lost 0 bases and the J gene lost 2 bases, with 11 bases spanning the gap. The CDR3 has 15 residues. CDR3 region: CASSLGQALNYGYTF. CDR3 bases: TGCGCCAGCAGCTTGGGGCAGGCCCTAAACTATGGCTACACCTTC. Filled out from reference TRBV5-1 and TRBJ1-2, the complete variable domain reads KAGVTQTPRYLIKTRGQQVTLSCSPISGHRSVSWYQQTPGQGLQFLFEYFSETQRNKGNFPGRFSGRQFSNSRSEMNVSTLELGDSALYLCASSLGQALNYGYTFGSGTRLTVV.

The V call is TRBV3-1 (or the pseudogene TRBV3-2), the J call TRBJ2-3; D may be TRBD2 (6 bases). The V end was cut by 3 bases, the J end by 8 bases, with 27 bases between. The germline CDR1 and CDR2 sequences are LGHDT and YNNKEL (reference sequence). This CDR3 has 18 amino acids. Written as DNA, the CDR3 is TGTGCCAGCAGCCACACCCCTAGCACCGGGGGATACAAACCTACGCAGTATTTT. It encodes CASSHTPSTGGYKPTQYF.

This clone showed up just once. CDR3 region: CASSTHRSLSYNEQFF. For the CDR3, the DNA is TGTGCCAGTAGTACGCACAGGAGCTTATCCTACAATGAGCAGTTCTTC. This chain links TRBV19 with TRBJ2-1; D perhaps matches TRBD1 (5 bases). The CDR3 extends over 16 amino acids. Trimming stripped 4 bases from V and 1 base from J, with 14 bases between. Per germline, CDR1 LNHDA and CDR2 SQIVND (reference sequence).

This clone was seen just once. The rearrangement joins TRBV11-2 to TRBJ2-1; TRBD2 is a possible D gene (6 bases). Between the trimmed V and J ends, which lost 3 bases and 7 bases, there was a span of 16 bases. Germline V gives CDR1 SGHAT, CDR2 FQNNGV. CDR3 length: 15 residues. The CDR3 protein is CASSFPPWRENEQFF. The CDR3 region has the DNA TGTGCCAGCAGCTTCCCTCCGTGGAGGGAAAATGAGCAGTTCTTC.

This chain connects TRBV7-3 to TRBJ2-2; 9 nucleotides agree with TRBD2. Losses at the gene ends were 6 bases for V and 5 bases for J; bases not matched to a gene: 4. Germline values: CDR1 SGHTA, CDR2 FQGTGA. The CDR3 covers 14 residues. DNA for the CDR3: TGTGCCAGCAGTACAACTAGCGGGACCGGGGAGCTGTTTTTT. Translated: CASSTTSGTGELFF.

This rearrangement joins TRBV5-1 to TRBJ1-4, with 8 bases matching TRBD1. Trimming at V came to 3 bases and at J to 8 bases, leaving 9 bases not matched to a gene. Germline V gene sequence: CDR1 SGHRS, CDR2 YFSETQ. The CDR3 contains 15 residues. The CDR3 region is CASSSATGEGEKLFF. DNA for the CDR3: TGCGCCAGCAGCTCAGCGACAGGGGAGGGGGAAAAACTGTTTTTT.

This chain connects TRBV7-2 to TRBJ1-2; a weak D match, TRBD1 (6 bases). The CDR3 consists of 16 residues. V was shortened by 1 base and J by 4 bases, with 16 bases between the two germline ends. The germline CDR1 and CDR2 sequences are SGHTA and FQGNSA. The DNA for the CDR3 is TGTGCCAGCAGCTTAGAATCATACAGGGTGACCTATGGCTACACCTTC. Residues: CASSLESYRVTYGYTF.